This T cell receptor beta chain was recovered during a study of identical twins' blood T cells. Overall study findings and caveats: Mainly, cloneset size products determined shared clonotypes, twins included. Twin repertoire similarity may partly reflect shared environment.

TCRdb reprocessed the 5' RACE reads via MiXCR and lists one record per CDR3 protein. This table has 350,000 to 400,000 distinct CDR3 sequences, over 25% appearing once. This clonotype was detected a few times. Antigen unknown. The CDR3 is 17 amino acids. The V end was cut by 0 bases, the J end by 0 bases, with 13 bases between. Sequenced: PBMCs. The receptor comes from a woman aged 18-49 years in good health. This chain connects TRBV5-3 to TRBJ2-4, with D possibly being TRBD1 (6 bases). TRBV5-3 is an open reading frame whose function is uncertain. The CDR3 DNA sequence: TGTGCCAGAAGCTTGGAAGGGGGTAAGAGAGCCAAAAACATTCAGTACTTC. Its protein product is CARSLEGGKRAKNIQYF.